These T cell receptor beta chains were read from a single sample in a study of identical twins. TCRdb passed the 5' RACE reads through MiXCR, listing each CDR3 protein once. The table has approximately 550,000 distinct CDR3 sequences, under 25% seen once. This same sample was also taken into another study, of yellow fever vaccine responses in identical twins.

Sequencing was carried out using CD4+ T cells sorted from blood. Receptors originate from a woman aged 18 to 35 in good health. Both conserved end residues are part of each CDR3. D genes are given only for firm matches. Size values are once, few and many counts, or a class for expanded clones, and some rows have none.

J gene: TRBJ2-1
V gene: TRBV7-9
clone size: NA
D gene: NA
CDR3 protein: CASSLVPSLSSYNEQFF
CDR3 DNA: TGTGCCAGCAGCTTAGTCCCTAGCTTAAGCTCCTACAATGAGCAGTTCTTC

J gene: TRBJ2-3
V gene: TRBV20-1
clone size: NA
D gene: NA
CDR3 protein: CSARDGSTDTQYF
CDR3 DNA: TGCAGTGCTAGAGATGGAAGCACAGATACGCAGTATTTT

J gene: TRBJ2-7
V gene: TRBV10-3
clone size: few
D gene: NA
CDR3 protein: CAISEYGQASSYEQYF
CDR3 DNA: TGTGCCATCAGTGAATATGGGCAGGCGTCCTCCTACGAGCAGTACTTC

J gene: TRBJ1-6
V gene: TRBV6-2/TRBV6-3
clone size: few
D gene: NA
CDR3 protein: CASSYSGQSPLHF
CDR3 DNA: TGTGCCAGCAGTTACTCCGGACAGAGCCCCCTCCACTTT

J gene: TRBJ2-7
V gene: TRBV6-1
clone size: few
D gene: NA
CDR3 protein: CASSEALHYEQYF
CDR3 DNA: TGTGCCAGCAGTGAAGCGCTCCATTACGAGCAGTACTTC

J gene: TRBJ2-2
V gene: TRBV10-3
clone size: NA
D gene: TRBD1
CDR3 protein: CAISDRPGTGGGTGELFF
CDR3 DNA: TGTGCCATCAGCGACAGACCCGGGACAGGGGGCGGTACCGGGGAGCTGTTTTTT

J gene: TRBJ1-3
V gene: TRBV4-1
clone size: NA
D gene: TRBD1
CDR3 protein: CASSQAEGATGNTIYF
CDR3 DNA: TGCGCCAGCAGCCAAGCTGAGGGGGCGACTGGAAACACCATATATTTT

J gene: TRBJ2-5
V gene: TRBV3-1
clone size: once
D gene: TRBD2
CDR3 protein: CASSLKFTSAAGETQYF
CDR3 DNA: TGTGCCAGCAGCCTAAAGTTTACTAGCGCCGCGGGCGAGACCCAGTACTTC

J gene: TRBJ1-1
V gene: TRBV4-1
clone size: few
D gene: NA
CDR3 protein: CASSQLATDEAFF
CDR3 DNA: TGCGCCAGCAGCCAACTGGCTACAGATGAAGCTTTCTTT

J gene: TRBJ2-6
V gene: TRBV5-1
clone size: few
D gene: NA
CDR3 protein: CASSSTGSAGANVLTF
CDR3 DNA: TGCGCCAGCAGCTCGACAGGTTCTGCTGGGGCCAACGTCCTGACTTTC

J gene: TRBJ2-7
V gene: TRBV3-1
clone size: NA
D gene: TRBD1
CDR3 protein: CASSQVQGAGEQYF
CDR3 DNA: TGTGCCAGCAGCCAAGTACAGGGGGCGGGTGAGCAGTACTTC

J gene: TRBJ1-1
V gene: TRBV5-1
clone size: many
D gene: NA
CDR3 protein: CASSPTRSGLTEAFF
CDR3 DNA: TGCGCCAGCAGCCCGACCCGTTCAGGGCTCACTGAAGCTTTCTTT

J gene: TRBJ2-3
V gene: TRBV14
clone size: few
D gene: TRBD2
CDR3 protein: CASSRPLLAGSTDTQYF
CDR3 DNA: TGTGCCAGCAGCCGCCCTCTACTAGCGGGGAGCACAGATACGCAGTATTTT

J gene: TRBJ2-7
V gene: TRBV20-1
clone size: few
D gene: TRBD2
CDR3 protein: CSARGSREAAYEQYF
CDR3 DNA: TGCAGTGCTAGAGGTTCCCGGGAGGCGGCCTACGAGCAGTACTTC

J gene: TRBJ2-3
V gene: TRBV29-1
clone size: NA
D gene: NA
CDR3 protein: CSVGGRVVGTQYF
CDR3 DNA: TGCAGCGTTGGAGGCAGGGTAGTTGGTACGCAGTATTTT

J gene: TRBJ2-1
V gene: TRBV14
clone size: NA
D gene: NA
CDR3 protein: CASSQSLEQFF
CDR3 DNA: TGTGCCAGCAGCCAATCGCTTGAGCAGTTCTTC

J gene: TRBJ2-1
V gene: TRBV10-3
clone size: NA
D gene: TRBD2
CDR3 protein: CAIGTSGPLEQFF
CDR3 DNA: TGTGCCATCGGGACTAGCGGGCCCCTCGAGCAGTTCTTC

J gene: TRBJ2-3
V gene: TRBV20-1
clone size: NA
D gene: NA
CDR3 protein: CCAQKRPLGAVNTQYF
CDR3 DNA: TGCTGTGCCCAAAAGAGACCTCTTGGGGCTGTGAATACGCAGTATTTT

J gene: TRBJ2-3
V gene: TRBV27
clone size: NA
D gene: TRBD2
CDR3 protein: CASSSRLAGGPTDTQYF
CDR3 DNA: TGTGCCAGCAGTTCTCGACTAGCGGGAGGCCCCACAGATACGCAGTATTTT

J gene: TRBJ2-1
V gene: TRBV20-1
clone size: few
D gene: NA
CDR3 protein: CSARPGPEQFF
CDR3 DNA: TGCAGTGCTCGACCAGGGCCTGAGCAGTTCTTC

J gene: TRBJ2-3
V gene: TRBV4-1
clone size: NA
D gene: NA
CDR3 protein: CASSIREPPRTDTQYF
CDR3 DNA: TGCGCCAGCAGCATTCGGGAGCCCCCTCGCACAGATACGCAGTATTTT

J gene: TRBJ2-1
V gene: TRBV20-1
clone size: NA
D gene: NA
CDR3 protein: CSARPGSRSYNEQFF
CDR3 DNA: TGCAGTGCTAGACCCGGGAGCCGCTCCTACAATGAGCAGTTCTTC

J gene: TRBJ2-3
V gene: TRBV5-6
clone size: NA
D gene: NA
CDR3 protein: CASSLAGARSDTQYF
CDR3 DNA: TGTGCCAGCAGCTTGGCAGGGGCCCGGTCAGATACGCAGTATTTT

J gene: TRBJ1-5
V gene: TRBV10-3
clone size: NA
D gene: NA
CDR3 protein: CAISDVRENQPQHF
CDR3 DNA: TGTGCCATCAGTGATGTAAGGGAAAATCAGCCCCAGCATTTT

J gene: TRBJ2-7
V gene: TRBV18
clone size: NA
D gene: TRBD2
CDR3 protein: CASSPPAGGYEQYF
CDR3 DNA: TGTGCCAGCTCACCACCAGCGGGAGGGTACGAGCAGTACTTC

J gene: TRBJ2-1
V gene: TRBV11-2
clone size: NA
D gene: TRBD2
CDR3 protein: CASSLIAGVYNEQFF
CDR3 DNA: TGTGCCAGCAGCTTAATAGCGGGAGTCTACAATGAGCAGTTCTTC

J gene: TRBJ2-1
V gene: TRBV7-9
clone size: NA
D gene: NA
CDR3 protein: CASSLAATLSNEQFF
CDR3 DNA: TGTGCCAGCAGCTTGGCGGCCACACTCAGCAATGAGCAGTTCTTC

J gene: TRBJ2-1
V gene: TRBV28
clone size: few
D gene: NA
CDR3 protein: CASSLRGISYNEQFF
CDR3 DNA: TGTGCCAGCAGTTTAAGAGGTATCTCCTACAATGAGCAGTTCTTC

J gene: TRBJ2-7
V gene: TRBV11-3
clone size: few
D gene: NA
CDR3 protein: CASSFTGVSDEQYF
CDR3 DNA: TGTGCCAGCAGCTTTACGGGAGTCTCCGACGAGCAGTACTTC

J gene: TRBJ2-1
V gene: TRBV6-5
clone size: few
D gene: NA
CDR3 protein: CASSLSRSGVGRNEQFF
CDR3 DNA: TGTGCCAGCAGTTTATCCCGCTCGGGGGTAGGAAGGAATGAGCAGTTCTTC

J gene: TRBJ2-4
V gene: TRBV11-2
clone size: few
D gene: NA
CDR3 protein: CASSSTQGIDIQYF
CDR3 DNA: TGTGCCAGCAGCTCGACACAGGGAATAGACATTCAGTACTTC

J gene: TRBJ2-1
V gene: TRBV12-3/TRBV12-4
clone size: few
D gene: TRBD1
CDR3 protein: CASSYNRGRDNEQFF
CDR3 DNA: TGTGCCAGCAGTTATAACAGGGGCCGGGACAATGAGCAGTTCTTC

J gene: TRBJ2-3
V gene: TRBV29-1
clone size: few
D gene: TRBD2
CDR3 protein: CSVAGGLALNTDTQYF
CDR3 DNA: TGCAGCGTCGCGGGGGGACTAGCTCTAAACACAGATACGCAGTATTTT

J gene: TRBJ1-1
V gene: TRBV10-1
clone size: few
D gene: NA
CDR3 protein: CASSGQLSTEAFF
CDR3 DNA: TGCGCCAGCAGTGGACAGCTTAGCACTGAAGCTTTCTTT

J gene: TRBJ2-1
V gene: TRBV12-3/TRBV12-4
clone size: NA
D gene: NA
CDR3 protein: CASNQQGGAYNEQFF
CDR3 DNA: TGTGCCAGCAACCAACAGGGTGGAGCCTACAATGAGCAGTTCTTC

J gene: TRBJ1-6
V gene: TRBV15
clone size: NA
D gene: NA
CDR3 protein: CATSARRGGSYNSPLHF
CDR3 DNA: TGTGCCACCAGCGCACGGAGAGGGGGTTCATATAATTCACCCCTCCACTTT

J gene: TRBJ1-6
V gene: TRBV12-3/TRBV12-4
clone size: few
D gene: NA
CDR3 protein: CASSLNGIPNSPLHF
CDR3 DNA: TGTGCCAGCAGTTTAAACGGCATACCAAATTCACCCCTCCACTTT

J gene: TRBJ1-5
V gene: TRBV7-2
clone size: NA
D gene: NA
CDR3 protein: CASRGGASNQPQHF
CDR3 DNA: TGTGCCAGCAGGGGGGGGGCTAGCAATCAGCCCCAGCATTTT